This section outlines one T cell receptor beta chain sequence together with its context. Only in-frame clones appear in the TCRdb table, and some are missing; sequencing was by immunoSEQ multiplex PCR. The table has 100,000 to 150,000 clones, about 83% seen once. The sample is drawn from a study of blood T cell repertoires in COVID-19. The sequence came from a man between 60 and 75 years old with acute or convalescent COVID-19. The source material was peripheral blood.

The CDR3 DNA reads as TGTGCCAGCAGCGACCCTAGCGGGAGAGCCACCGGGGAGCTGTTTTTT. Translating it yields CASSDPSGRATGELFF. This chain connects TRBV7-9 to TRBJ2-2, with 10 bases identical to TRBD2. V dropped 5 bases and J dropped 4; count of bases not matched to a gene: 7. The CDR3 length is 16 residues. Germline CDR1 SEHNR, CDR2 FQNEAQ (reference sequence).